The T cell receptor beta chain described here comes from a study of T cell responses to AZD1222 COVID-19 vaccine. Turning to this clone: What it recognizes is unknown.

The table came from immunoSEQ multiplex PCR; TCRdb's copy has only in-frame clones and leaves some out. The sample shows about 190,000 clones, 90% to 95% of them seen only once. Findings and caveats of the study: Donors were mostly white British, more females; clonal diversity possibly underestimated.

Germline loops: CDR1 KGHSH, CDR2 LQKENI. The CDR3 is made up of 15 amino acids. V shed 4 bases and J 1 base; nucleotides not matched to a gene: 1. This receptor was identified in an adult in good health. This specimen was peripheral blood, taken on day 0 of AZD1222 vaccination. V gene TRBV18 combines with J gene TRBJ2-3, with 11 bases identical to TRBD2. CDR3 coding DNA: TGTGCCAGCTCACTGACTAGCGGGGGCACAGATACGCAGTATTTT. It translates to CASSLTSGGTDTQYF.